The TCR beta chain described here comes from a study of radiation and T cells in renal cell carcinoma. This clone occurred once. V gave up 2 bases and J gave up 5 bases, with 15 bases separating them. Per germline, CDR1 KGHSH and CDR2 LQKENI. The CDR3 sequence is 15 residues long. Measured with immunoSEQ multiplex PCR; TCRdb has only the in-frame clones, and not every one. The table records 150,000 to 180,000 clones, 87% of them present only once. Time point reported: blood 2 weeks post-SBRT. Treatment noted: 15 Gy SBRT to primary tumor, nephrectomy 4 weeks later. Sample: blood, taken from a patient whose treatment included radiotherapy and nephrectomy. This receptor was obtained from a woman aged 45-59 years with renal cell carcinoma. The chain employs TRBV18 and TRBJ2-5; D ambiguous. Written as DNA, the CDR3 is TGTGCCAGCTCACCAAAGAGGCTGGACGGGGAGACCCAGTACTTC. Protein sequence: CASSPKRLDGETQYF.